This paragraph reports one T cell receptor (beta chain). The antigen is undetermined. The record originates from a study of neurological immune-mediated disorders. Broader study findings: None of the CDR3 amino acid sequences of expanded clones were shared across subjects, and this suggested private repertoires in all groups.

The cDNA was produced through 5'RACE with 10-nucleotide random UMIs. A single record per CDR3 protein comes from TCRdb applying MiXCR to the 5' RACE reads. The data hold 65,000 to 80,000 distinct CDR3 sequences, with over 15% observed a single time. It was from 2 million PBMCs stored at -80 C that the unsorted libraries were obtained. Trimming took off 0 bases at V and 2 bases at J, with 8 bases between the two ends. Germline V CDR1 and CDR2: SGDLS, YYNGEE. This CDR3 spans 14 amino acids. This sequence originates from a middle-aged woman in good health. J is TRBJ2-5 and V is TRBV9; D unresolved. Sample: PBMCs. The CDR3 sequence: CASSVEEKQETQYF. The DNA for the CDR3 is TGTGCCAGCAGCGTAGAGGAGAAACAAGAGACCCAGTACTTC.